This T cell receptor beta chain was retrieved from a study of blood T cell repertoires in COVID-19. Measured with immunoSEQ multiplex PCR; TCRdb has only the in-frame clones, and not every one. The data show 99,000 or so clones, around nine tenths seen once. The sequence was obtained from a human donor in a cohort sampled during active COVID-19. The material sequenced was peripheral blood.

CDR3 region: CASSVTSGSSYEQYF. DNA for the CDR3: TGCGCCAGCAGTGTTACTAGCGGGAGCTCCTACGAGCAGTACTTC. The chain carries TRBV10-2 and TRBJ2-7, with 11 bases lining up with TRBD2. The CDR3 contains 15 residues. Germline V CDR1 and CDR2: WSHSY, SAAADI. Trimming cost V 4 bases and J 0 bases; bases outside gene matches: 2.